These 29 T cell receptor beta chains originate from one sample sequenced in a study of OX40 agonist ivuxolimab in advanced cancers. The table came from immunoSEQ multiplex PCR; TCRdb's copy has only in-frame clones and leaves some out. The top ten clones hold approximately 0.32% of a sample with some 64,000 clones, 70% to 90% of them seen once. The sample was CD4+ or CD8+ T cells sorted from blood, taken in a trial of the OX40 agonist ivuxolimab. These receptors were collected from an adult with an advanced solid tumor such as melanoma, head and neck, liver or kidney cancer.

This clone has only one observation. The chain couples TRBV2 to TRBJ2-1, with D tentatively TRBD1 or TRBD2 (5 bases each). Between the trimmed V and J ends, which lost 6 bases and 10 bases, there was a span of 16 bases. Germline V lookup: CDR1 SNHLY, CDR2 FYNNEI. CDR3 length: 13 residues. CDR3 loop: CASRYSGTGEQFF. CDR3 sequence (DNA): TGTGCCAGCAGGTACTCTGGGACGGGAGAGCAGTTCTTC.

The chain couples TRBV6-1 to TRBJ1-1; tentatively, D is TRBD1 (5 bases). In germline, CDR1 is MNHNS, CDR2 SASEGT. CDR3 size: 13 residues. The V end was cut by 7 bases, the J end by 4 bases, with 13 bases between. The chain's CDR3 is CASTLREGTEAFF. In DNA form, the CDR3 reads TGTGCCAGCACCCTCAGGGAAGGCACTGAAGCTTTCTTT.

The chain uses TRBV6-1 and TRBJ2-7; 9 bases match TRBD1. The CDR3 consists of 12 residues. Germline V gene data show CDR1 as MNHNS and CDR2 as SASEGT. The junction had 4 bases not matched to a gene; V was cut back by 9 bases and J by 4 bases. The DNA of the CDR3 is TGTGCCAGTGACAGGGGGATGTACGAGCAGTACTTC. Translated, it gives CASDRGMYEQYF.

The V call is TRBV5-1, the J call TRBJ1-1; the D is unclear. The germline V gene has CDR1 SGHRS and CDR2 YFSETQ. Trimming took 4 bases from V and 2 from J, leaving 12 bases between them. The CDR3 totals 14 residues. CDR3 DNA sequence: TGCGCCAGCAGCCCCGGACCGGTCAACACTGAAGCTTTCTTT. Translating gives CASSPGPVNTEAFF.

The rearrangement joins TRBV6-5 to TRBJ1-2; 9 bases match TRBD1. Per germline, CDR1 MNHEY and CDR2 SVGAGI. This CDR3 has 15 amino acids. With 5 bases clipped from V and 8 bases from J, the junction kept 12 bases outside the gene matches. The DNA for the CDR3 is TGTGCCAGCAGTGCAACAGGGGGCGAGGGCCGGGGCTACACCTTC. This codes for CASSATGGEGRGYTF.

This rearrangement joins TRBV7-9 to TRBJ2-5; D gene uncertain. Trimming left V 3 bases short and J 5 bases short, with 10 bases between. The V gene's germline CDR1 is SEHNR and CDR2 FQNEAQ (reference sequence). The CDR3 spans 13 residues. Here the CDR3 reads CASSFSLGETQYF. The CDR3, as DNA: TGTGCCAGCAGCTTTTCCCTGGGGGAGACCCAGTACTTC.

There are a few counts of this clone. This chain's CDR3 is CSVSGQGVLTGELFF. CDR3 nucleotide sequence: TGCAGCGTTTCGGGACAGGGGGTTCTGACCGGGGAGCTGTTTTTT. V and J are TRBV29-1 and TRBJ2-2; TRBD1 agrees at 11 bases. The junction had 7 bases not matched to a gene; V was cut back by 5 bases and J by 5 bases. Germline values: CDR1 SQVTM, CDR2 ANQGSEA. The CDR3 spans 15 residues.

This clone was observed a handful of times. This sequence joins TRBV19 and TRBJ2-5; D may be TRBD2 (5 bases). Germline lookup yields CDR1 LNHDA and CDR2 SQIVND (reference sequence). There are 13 residues in the CDR3. V lost 7 bases and J 2 bases, leaving 11 bases between the germline ends. The DNA of the CDR3 is TGTGCCAGTATTGGAAGCGGACAAGAGACCCAGTACTTC. Translating it yields CASIGSGQETQYF.

As regards this clone: A read error may account for a junction end that differs from germline. Within the sample, other DNA sequences also encode this same CDR3. This chain uses TRBV9 with TRBJ2-2; TRBD1 matches at 7 bases. Germline V CDR1 and CDR2: SGDLS, YYNGEE. This CDR3 has 19 residues. The DNA of the CDR3 is TGTGCCACCCGGAACTTCCACAGGGGAGCCCCTGTGAACACCGGAGAGCTGTTTTTT. This encodes CATRNFHRGAPVNTGELFF. Using reference TRBV9 and TRBJ2-2 for the parts outside the CDR3, the full variable domain is DSGVTQTPKHLITATGQRVTLRCSPRSGDLSVYWYQQSLDQGLQFLIQYYNGEERAKGNILERFSAQQFPDLHSELNLSSLELGDSALYFCATRNFHRGAPVNTGELFFGEGSRLTVL.

The chain has TRBV7-2 and TRBJ1-1, with 7 bases aligning to TRBD1. Germline V gene sequence: CDR1 SGHTA, CDR2 FQGNSA. Trimming cost V 4 bases and J 7 bases; bases outside gene matches: 12. The CDR3 totals 15 residues. The CDR3 nucleotides are TGTGCCAGCAGCTCAAAAGGGCGAGGGGGCGGTGAAGCTTTCTTT. Its translation is CASSSKGRGGGEAFF.

V gene TRBV19 combines with J gene TRBJ1-5; D remains ambiguous. The germline V gene encodes CDR1 LNHDA and CDR2 SQIVND (reference sequence). The CDR3 runs 15 residues. Between the trimmed V and J ends, which lost 6 bases and 0 bases, there was a span of 12 bases. Here the CDR3 DNA reads TGTGCCAGTAGCGCAGGACTGTTTAGCAATCAGCCCCAGCATTTT. The encoded protein is CASSAGLFSNQPQHF.

The chain recombines TRBV7-2 with TRBJ1-6; D is perhaps TRBD1 (5 bases). There are 19 residues in the CDR3. Trimming pared 6 bases from V and 0 bases from J, leaving 21 bases between. Germline-derived CDR1 and CDR2 are SGHTA and FQGNSA. The CDR3 DNA follows: TGTGCCAGCAGGATAAAGGGAGGGGTATCAGGCTCCTATAATTCACCCCTCCACTTT. It is translated as CASRIKGGVSGSYNSPLHF. Filled out from reference TRBV7-2 and TRBJ1-6, the complete variable domain reads GAGVSQSPSNKVTEKGKDVELRCDPISGHTALYWYRQSLGQGLEFLIYFQGNSAPDKSGLPSDRFSAERTGGSVSTLTIQRTQQEDSAVYLCASRIKGGVSGSYNSPLHFGNGTRLTVT.

The chain joins TRBV7-2 to TRBJ2-1, with D possibly being TRBD1 (5 bases). The ends were cut back, 3 bases at V and 7 bases at J, with 10 bases in the middle. From germline, CDR1 is SGHTA and CDR2 FQGNSA. The CDR3 loop spans 13 amino acids. The DNA for the CDR3 is TGTGCCAGCAGCTTGGGGCAGCAAAATGAGCAGTTCTTC. Its translation is CASSLGQQNEQFF. Supplemented by reference TRBV7-2 and TRBJ2-1, the full variable domain reads GAGVSQSPSNKVTEKGKDVELRCDPISGHTALYWYRQSLGQGLEFLIYFQGNSAPDKSGLPSDRFSAERTGGSVSTLTIQRTQQEDSAVYLCASSLGQQNEQFFGPGTRLTVL.

The chain's CDR3 is CASSIYEAGEKLFF. The DNA of the CDR3 is TGTGCCAGTAGTATTTACGAGGCCGGAGAAAAACTGTTTTTT. V gene TRBV19 combines with J gene TRBJ1-4; D is uncertain. Germline loops: CDR1 LNHDA, CDR2 SQIVND (reference sequence). The CDR3 consists of 14 residues. With 3 bases removed from V and 8 bases from J, the gap between germline ends came to 13 bases.

The chain recombines TRBV5-4 with TRBJ2-4; D perhaps matches TRBD1 (5 bases). The V end lost 5 bases, the J end lost 9 bases, and 30 bases lay between the germline ends. This CDR3 spans 18 amino acids. The germline V gene encodes CDR1 SGHNT and CDR2 YYREEE (reference sequence). In DNA, the CDR3 is TGTGCCAGCAGTCAACCGGCCGGCCAGGGCGTAGGGGAAAGCATTCAGTACTTC. As protein: CASSQPAGQGVGESIQYF.

V is TRBV9 and J is TRBJ2-5, with 11 bases identical to TRBD2. Trimming took 0 bases from V and 5 from J; bases not matched to a gene: 6. Germline V gene data show CDR1 as SGDLS and CDR2 as YYNGEE. CDR3 length: 16 residues. DNA of the CDR3: TGTGCCAGCAGCGTAGGTAGCGGGGGGGCGGCTGAGACCCAGTACTTC. Protein product: CASSVGSGGAAETQYF.

The gene calls are TRBV15 and TRBJ2-7, with a weak D call TRBD2 (6 bases). Germline V gene lookup returns CDR1 LNHNV and CDR2 YYDKDF (reference sequence). This CDR3 contains 14 residues. With 5 bases removed from V and 0 bases from J, the gap between germline ends came to 11 bases. The CDR3 loop is CATSEEGSSYEQYF. The CDR3 coding sequence is TGTGCCACCAGCGAGGAGGGGAGCTCCTACGAGCAGTACTTC.

This clone came up a few times. The chain has TRBV5-4 and TRBJ2-7; D gene ambiguous. This CDR3 contains 14 residues. Germline-derived CDR1 and CDR2 are SGHNT and YYREEE (reference sequence). V lost 0 bases and J lost 6, with 13 bases in between. The CDR3 sequence: CASSLAGPPAEQYF. DNA of the CDR3: TGTGCCAGCAGCTTGGCCGGACCTCCGGCCGAGCAGTACTTC.

Only one count was recorded for this clone. This rearrangement joins TRBV25-1 to TRBJ2-3; 10 bases match TRBD2. Trimming took 5 bases from V and 4 from J; bases not matched to a gene: 6. Per germline, CDR1 MGHDK and CDR2 SYGVNS. The CDR3 is made up of 15 amino acids. The CDR3 region is CASSRSGGPADTQYF. The CDR3 nucleotides are TGTGCCAGCAGTCGTAGCGGGGGGCCGGCAGATACGCAGTATTTT.

This chain connects TRBV30 to TRBJ1-4; 7 bases fit TRBD1. V was pared by 0 bases and J by 4 bases, with 11 bases of the junction left unmatched. Per germline, CDR1 GTSNPN and CDR2 SVGIG (reference sequence). The CDR3 is 17 residues long. CDR3 amino acids: CAWSVSRTGSLNEKLFF. The DNA for the CDR3 is TGTGCCTGGAGTGTAAGCAGGACAGGAAGCCTTAATGAAAAACTGTTTTTT.

V and J are TRBV30 and TRBJ2-2, with 9 nucleotides matching TRBD1. The V gene end was trimmed by 4 bases and the J gene end by 6 bases; junction bases not matched to a gene: 9. Germline assignment: CDR1 GTSNPN and CDR2 SVGIG (reference sequence). There are 15 residues in the CDR3. The CDR3 protein is CAWISGQGLSGELFF. The CDR3 DNA is TGTGCCTGGATTTCGGGACAGGGATTATCCGGGGAGCTGTTTTTT.

The chain recombines TRBV2 with TRBJ2-5, with 10 positions matching TRBD1. The V segment lost 4 bases and the J segment 6 bases; nucleotides outside the gene matches: 8. The CDR3 spans 15 residues. CDR1 SNHLY and CDR2 FYNNEI come from the germline V gene. CDR3 in amino acids: CASSGDRGQVQTQYF. The CDR3 DNA follows: TGTGCCAGCAGTGGTGACAGGGGGCAAGTGCAGACCCAGTACTTC.

The chain carries TRBV15 and TRBJ1-1; no clear D gene. This CDR3 has 15 residues. V was pared by 0 bases and J by 0 bases, with 8 bases between. Germline V gives CDR1 LNHNV, CDR2 YYDKDF (reference sequence). CDR3 loop: CATSRDNAMNTEAFF. The DNA of the CDR3 is TGTGCCACCAGCAGAGATAACGCGATGAACACTGAAGCTTTCTTT. The full variable domain, with the rest looked up from reference TRBV15 and TRBJ1-1, is DAMVIQNPRYQVTQFGKPVTLSCSQTLNHNVMYWYQQKSSQAPKLLFHYYDKDFNNEADTPDNFQSRRPNTSFCFLDIRSPGLGDTAMYLCATSRDNAMNTEAFFGQGTRLTVV.

The rearrangement links TRBV19 to TRBJ1-5; TRBD1 is a possible D gene (5 bases). Germline CDR1 reads LNHDA; CDR2 reads SQIVND (reference sequence). The CDR3 consists of 12 residues. Deletions cut 9 bases from V and 6 bases from J, with 12 bases between. CDR3 region: CASAGTFQPQHF. The CDR3 DNA reads as TGTGCCAGCGCGGGGACCTTTCAGCCCCAGCATTTT.

V gene TRBV7-2 combines with J gene TRBJ2-1, with D hard to call. The ends were cut back, 5 bases at V and 1 base at J, with 6 bases in the middle. CDR1 and CDR2 (germline): SGHTA, FQGNSA. The CDR3 sequence is 13 residues long. The CDR3, as DNA: TGTGCCAGCAGCCCGGGTTCCTACAATGAGCAGTTCTTC. Translation: CASSPGSYNEQFF.

The CDR3 DNA is TGTGCCACCAGCAGAGACGGGGAGCAGTACTTC. Translating gives CATSRDGEQYF. V is TRBV15 and J is TRBJ2-7; D remains ambiguous. Germline V gene lookup returns CDR1 LNHNV and CDR2 YYDKDF (reference sequence). Trimming stripped 0 bases from V and 7 bases from J, with 4 bases between. The CDR3 totals 11 residues.

The chain recombines TRBV20-1 with TRBJ1-1; D gene ambiguous. Germline CDR1 and CDR2: DFQATT and SNEGSKA (reference sequence). With 6 bases removed from V and 6 bases from J, the gap between germline ends came to 8 bases. The CDR3 runs to 10 residues. The CDR3 DNA is TGCAGTGCGGCCCGATCTGAAGCTTTCTTT. Protein sequence: CSAARSEAFF.

A remark on this clone: One end of the junction is discordant with germline, which a read error may explain. V is TRBV20-1 and J is TRBJ2-7; D gene ambiguous. The CDR3 totals 10 residues. Germline V gene lookup returns CDR1 DFQATT and CDR2 SNEGSKA (reference sequence). The CDR3 coding sequence is TGCAGTGCTGGAGAGTACGAGCAGTACTTC. Amino acid sequence: CSAGEYEQYF.

This clone occurred once. J is TRBJ1-5 and V is TRBV5-1; 12 nucleotides agree with TRBD1. Trimming cost V 0 bases and J 5 bases; bases outside gene matches: 3. This CDR3 is built from 16 residues. Germline CDR1 reads SGHRS; CDR2 reads YFSETQ. The CDR3 DNA is TGCGCCAGCAGCTTGGGGGACAGGGGGCTTGATCAGCCCCAGCATTTT. This gives the protein CASSLGDRGLDQPQHF.